Listed below are T cell receptor beta chains from one sample, sequenced in a study of cytomegalovirus exposure and HLA in healthy donors. Profiling relied on immunoSEQ multiplex PCR, and the TCRdb table lists in-frame clones only, not all of them. The sample holds 150,000 to 180,000 clones, 82% seen once. Sequences were obtained from PBMCs. Receptors originate from a woman between 50 and 59 years old in good health and CMV-seropositive. CDR3s include the opening cysteine and the closing phenylalanine or tryptophan. A D gene is named only where the DNA matches it firmly. Only part of the rows carry a size: once, few, many, or a class if the clone is expanded.

clone size	V gene	J gene	D gene	CDR3 protein	CDR3 DNA
-	TRBV11-2	TRBJ1-1	-	CASSLVGGALTEAFF	TGTGCCAGCAGCTTAGTGGGGGGTGCGTTAACTGAAGCTTTCTTT
-	TRBV5-4	TRBJ2-3	-	CASSWYSGDGTDTQYF	TGTGCCAGCAGCTGGTACTCAGGGGACGGCACAGATACGCAGTATTTT
-	TRBV19	TRBJ1-1	TRBD1	CASSTSGTGKTEAFF	TGTGCCAGTAGTACCTCCGGGACAGGAAAAACTGAAGCTTTCTTT
-	TRBV27	TRBJ1-6	TRBD1	CASSGYRGPDNSPLHF	TGTGCCAGCAGTGGTTACAGGGGGCCTGATAATTCACCCCTCCACTTT
-	TRBV6-5	TRBJ2-5	TRBD2	CASSYSSGVQETQYF	TGTGCCAGCAGTTACTCCAGCGGGGTCCAAGAGACCCAGTACTTC
-	TRBV30	TRBJ1-2	TRBD1	CACQQGTNYGYTF	TGTGCCTGCCAACAGGGGACTAACTATGGCTACACCTTC
-	TRBV13	TRBJ1-2	-	CASSLENRANGYTF	TGTGCCAGCAGCTTAGAAAACAGGGCAAATGGCTACACCTTC
-	TRBV6-1	TRBJ1-2	-	CASSEKGGTSSYGYTF	TGTGCCAGCAGTGAAAAGGGAGGGACATCCTCCTATGGCTACACCTTC
-	TRBV7-6	TRBJ2-3	TRBD2	CASSLGSGVITDTQYF	TGTGCCAGCAGCTTAGGTAGCGGGGTGATCACAGATACGCAGTATTTT
-	TRBV6-9	TRBJ1-5	TRBD1	CASRNWDWTGEVSNQPQHF	TGTGCCAGCAGAAATTGGGATTGGACAGGGGAGGTTTCAAATCAGCCCCAGCATTTT
-	TRBV30	TRBJ1-6	-	CAWSAGGRWTLHF	TGTGCCTGGTCCGCGGGGGGCCGATGGACCCTCCACTTT
-	TRBV7-9	TRBJ1-2	TRBD1	CASSLTFPTGGAHYGYTF	TGTGCCAGCAGCTTAACCTTCCCCACAGGGGGCGCCCACTATGGCTACACCTTC
-	TRBV19	TRBJ1-1	-	CASSISVNTEAFF	TGTGCCAGTAGTATATCGGTGAACACTGAAGCTTTCTTT
-	TRBV5-6	TRBJ2-7	TRBD1	CASSVSGTGSSEQYF	TGTGCCAGCAGCGTATCCGGGACAGGCTCCTCCGAGCAGTACTTC
-	TRBV6-1	TRBJ1-2	-	CASSETILTGFLYGYTF	TGTGCCAGCAGTGAAACGATTCTTACAGGGTTTCTCTATGGCTACACCTTC
-	TRBV5-5	TRBJ2-7	-	CASSFQGDEQYF	TGTGCCAGCAGCTTCCAAGGGGACGAGCAGTACTTC
once	TRBV6-5	TRBJ1-2	TRBD1	CASSYRRTTGEGGYTF	TGTGCCAGCAGTTACAGGAGAACGACAGGGGAGGGAGGCTACACCTTC
-	TRBV14	TRBJ2-5	-	CASSRRGETQYF	TGTGCCAGCAGCCGCAGGGGTGAGACCCAGTACTTC
few	TRBV6-6	TRBJ1-2	TRBD1	CASSYRGQGDGYTF	TGTGCCAGCAGTTACCGGGGACAGGGTGATGGCTACACCTTC